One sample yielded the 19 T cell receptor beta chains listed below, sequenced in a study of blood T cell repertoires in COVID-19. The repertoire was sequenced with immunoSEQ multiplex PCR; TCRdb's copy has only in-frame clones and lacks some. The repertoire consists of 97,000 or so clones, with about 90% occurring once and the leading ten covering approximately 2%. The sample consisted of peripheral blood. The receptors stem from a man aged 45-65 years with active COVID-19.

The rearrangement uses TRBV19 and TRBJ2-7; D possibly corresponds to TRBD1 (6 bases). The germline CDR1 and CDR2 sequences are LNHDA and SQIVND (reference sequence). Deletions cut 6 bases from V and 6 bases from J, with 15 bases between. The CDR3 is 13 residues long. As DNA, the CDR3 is TGTGCCAGTAGCCCCGGCGGCAGGGGCGAGCAGTACTTC. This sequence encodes CASSPGGRGEQYF.

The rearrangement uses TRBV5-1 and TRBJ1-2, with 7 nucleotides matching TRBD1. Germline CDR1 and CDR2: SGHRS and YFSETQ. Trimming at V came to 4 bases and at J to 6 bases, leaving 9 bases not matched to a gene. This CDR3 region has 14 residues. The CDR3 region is CASSLVDREDGYTF. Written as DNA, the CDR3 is TGCGCCAGCAGCCTCGTAGACAGGGAGGATGGCTACACCTTC. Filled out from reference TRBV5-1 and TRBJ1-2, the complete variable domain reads KAGVTQTPRYLIKTRGQQVTLSCSPISGHRSVSWYQQTPGQGLQFLFEYFSETQRNKGNFPGRFSGRQFSNSRSEMNVSTLELGDSALYLCASSLVDREDGYTFGSGTRLTVV.

The CDR3 reads CASSFHRGSSYEQYF. As DNA, the CDR3 is TGTGCCAGCAGCTTCCACAGGGGGAGCTCCTACGAGCAGTACTTC. J is TRBJ2-7 and V is TRBV7-2; TRBD1 aligns across 8 bases. Germline CDR1 and CDR2: SGHTA and FQGNSA. This CDR3 comprises 15 residues. J was trimmed by 0 bases and V by 3 bases; bases with no gene match: 4.

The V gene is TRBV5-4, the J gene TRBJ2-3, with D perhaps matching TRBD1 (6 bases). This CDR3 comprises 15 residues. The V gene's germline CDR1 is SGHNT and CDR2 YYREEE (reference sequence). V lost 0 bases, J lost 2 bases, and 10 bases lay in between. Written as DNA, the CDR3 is TGTGCCAGCAGCTTGGGACAGGACTTCACAGATACGCAGTATTTT. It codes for CASSLGQDFTDTQYF.

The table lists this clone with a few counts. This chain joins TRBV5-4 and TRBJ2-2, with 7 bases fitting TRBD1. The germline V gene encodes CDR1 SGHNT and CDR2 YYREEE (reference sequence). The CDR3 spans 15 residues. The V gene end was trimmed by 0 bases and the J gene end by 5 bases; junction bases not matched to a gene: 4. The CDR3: CASSLVQGSTGELFF. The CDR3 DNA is TGTGCCAGCAGCTTGGTACAGGGGAGTACCGGGGAGCTGTTTTTT. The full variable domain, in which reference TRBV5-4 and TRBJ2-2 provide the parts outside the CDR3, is ETGVTQSPTHLIKTRGQQVTLRCSSQSGHNTVSWYQQALGQGPQFIFQYYREEENGRGNFPPRFSGLQFPNYSSELNVNALELDDSALYLCASSLVQGSTGELFFGEGSRLTVL.

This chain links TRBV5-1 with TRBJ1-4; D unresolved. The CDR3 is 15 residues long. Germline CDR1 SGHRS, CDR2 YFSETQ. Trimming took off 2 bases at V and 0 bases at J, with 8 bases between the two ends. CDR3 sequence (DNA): TGCGCCAGCAGCTTTACAGTTGCAACTAATGAAAAACTGTTTTTT. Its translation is CASSFTVATNEKLFF.

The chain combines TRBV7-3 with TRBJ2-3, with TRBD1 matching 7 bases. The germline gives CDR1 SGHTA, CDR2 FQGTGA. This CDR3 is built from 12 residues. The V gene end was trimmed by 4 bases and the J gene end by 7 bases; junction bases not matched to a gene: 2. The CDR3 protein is CASSSTGNTQYF. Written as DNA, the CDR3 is TGTGCCAGCAGCTCGACAGGGAATACGCAGTATTTT. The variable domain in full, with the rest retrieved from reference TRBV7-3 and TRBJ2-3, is GAGVSQTPSNKVTEKGKYVELRCDPISGHTALYWYRQSLGQGPEFLIYFQGTGAADDSGLPNDRFFAVRPEGSVSTLKIQRTERGDSAVYLCASSSTGNTQYFGPGTRLTVL.

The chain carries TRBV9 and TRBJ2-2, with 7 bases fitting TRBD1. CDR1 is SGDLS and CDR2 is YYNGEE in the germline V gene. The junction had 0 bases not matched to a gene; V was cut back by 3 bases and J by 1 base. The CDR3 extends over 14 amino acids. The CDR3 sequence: CASSGTGNTGELFF. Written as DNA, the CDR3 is TGTGCCAGCAGCGGGACAGGGAACACCGGGGAGCTGTTTTTT.

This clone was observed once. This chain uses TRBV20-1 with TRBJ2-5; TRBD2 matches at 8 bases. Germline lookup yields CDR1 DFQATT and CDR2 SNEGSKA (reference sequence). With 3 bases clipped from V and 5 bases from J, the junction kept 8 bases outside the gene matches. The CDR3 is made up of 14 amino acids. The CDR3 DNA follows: TGCAGTGCTAGTACGGGGGGGCCTGAGGAGACCCAGTACTTC. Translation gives CSASTGGPEETQYF.

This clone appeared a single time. CDR3 nucleotides: TGTGCCAGCAGCCCCAGGGCCCGCGAGCGGGGTCAGACCCAGTACTTC. This codes for CASSPRARERGQTQYF. The rearrangement uses TRBV6-2 or TRBV6-3 and TRBJ2-5, with TRBD2 matching 7 bases. The CDR3 has 16 residues. The ends lost 6 bases at V and 6 bases at J; junction bases unmatched: 16. CDR1 MNHEY and CDR2 SVGEGT come from the germline V gene.

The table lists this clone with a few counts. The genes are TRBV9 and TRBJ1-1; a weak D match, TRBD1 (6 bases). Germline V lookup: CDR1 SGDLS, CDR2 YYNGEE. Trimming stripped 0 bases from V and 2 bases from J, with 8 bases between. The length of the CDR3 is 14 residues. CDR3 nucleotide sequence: TGTGCCAGCAGCGTAGGCAGGGGAAACACTGAAGCTTTCTTT. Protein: CASSVGRGNTEAFF.

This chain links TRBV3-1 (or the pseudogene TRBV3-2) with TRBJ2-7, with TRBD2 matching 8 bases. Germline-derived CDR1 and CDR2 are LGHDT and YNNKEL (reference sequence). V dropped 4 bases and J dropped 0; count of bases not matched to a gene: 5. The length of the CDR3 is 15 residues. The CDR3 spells CASSRQAGGSYEQYF. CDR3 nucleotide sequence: TGTGCCAGCAGCCGCCAGGCGGGGGGCTCCTACGAGCAGTACTTC.

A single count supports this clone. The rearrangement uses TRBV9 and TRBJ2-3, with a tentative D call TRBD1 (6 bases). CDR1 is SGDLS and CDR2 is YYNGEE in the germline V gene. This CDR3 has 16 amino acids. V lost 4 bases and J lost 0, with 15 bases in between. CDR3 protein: CASSPRTGSSTDTQYF. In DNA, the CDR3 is TGTGCCAGCAGCCCCAGAACAGGGTCTAGCACAGATACGCAGTATTTT.

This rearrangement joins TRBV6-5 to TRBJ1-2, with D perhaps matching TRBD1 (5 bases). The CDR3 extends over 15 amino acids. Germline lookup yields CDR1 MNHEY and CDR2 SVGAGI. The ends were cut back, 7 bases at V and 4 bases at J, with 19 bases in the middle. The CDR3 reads CASTDEGAIVYGYTF. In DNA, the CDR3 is TGTGCCAGCACCGACGAAGGGGCTATCGTCTATGGCTACACCTTC.

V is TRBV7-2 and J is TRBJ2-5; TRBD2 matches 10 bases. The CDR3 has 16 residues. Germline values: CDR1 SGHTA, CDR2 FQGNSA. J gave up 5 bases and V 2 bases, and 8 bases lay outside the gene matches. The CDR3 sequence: CASSLLSGGARETQYF. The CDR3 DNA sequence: TGTGCCAGCAGCTTATTAAGCGGGGGGGCCAGGGAGACCCAGTACTTC.

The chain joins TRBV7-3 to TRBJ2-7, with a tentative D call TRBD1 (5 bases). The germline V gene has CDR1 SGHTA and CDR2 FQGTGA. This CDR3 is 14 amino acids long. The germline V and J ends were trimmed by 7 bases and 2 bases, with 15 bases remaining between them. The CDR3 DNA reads TGTGCCAGCATCCTTAGGGGCTATACCTACGAGCAGTACTTC. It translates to CASILRGYTYEQYF.

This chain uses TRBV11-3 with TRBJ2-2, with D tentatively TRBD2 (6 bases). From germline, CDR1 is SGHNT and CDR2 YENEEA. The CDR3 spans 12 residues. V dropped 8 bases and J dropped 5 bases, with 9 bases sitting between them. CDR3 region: CASGGKTGELFF. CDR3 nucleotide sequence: TGTGCCAGCGGGGGGAAGACCGGGGAGCTGTTTTTT.

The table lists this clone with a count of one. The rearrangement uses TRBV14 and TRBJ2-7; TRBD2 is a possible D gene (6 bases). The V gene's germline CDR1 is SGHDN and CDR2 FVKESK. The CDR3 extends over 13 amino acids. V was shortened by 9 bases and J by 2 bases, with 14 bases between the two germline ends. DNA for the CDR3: TGTGCCAGGAAGCGGGTACTGGCCTACGAGCAGTACTTC. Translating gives CARKRVLAYEQYF.

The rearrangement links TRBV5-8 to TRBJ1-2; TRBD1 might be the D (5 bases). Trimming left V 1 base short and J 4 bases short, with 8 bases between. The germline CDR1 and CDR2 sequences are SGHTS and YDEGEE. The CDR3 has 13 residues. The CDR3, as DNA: TGTGCCAGCAGCTTGTCTCAGGGCTATGGCTACACCTTC. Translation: CASSLSQGYGYTF. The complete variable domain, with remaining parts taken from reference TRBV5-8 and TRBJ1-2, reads EAGVTQSPTHLIKTRGQQATLRCSPISGHTSVYWYQQALGLGLQFLLWYDEGEERNRGNFPPRFSGRQFPNYSSELNVNALELEDSALYLCASSLSQGYGYTFGSGTRLTVV.